These 8 T cell receptor beta chains share one sample of origin, sequenced in a study of T cell responses to AZD1222 COVID-19 vaccine listed by TCRdb under 2021. Library prep was done by the immunoSEQ multiplex PCR assay. Sourced from immuneACCESS, this table was stored by TCRdb with only in-frame sequences that have V and J called. A share of the clones is absent; for the studies checked, an unresolved V gene accounts for under half, and the remainder has no known explanation. Here the sample has approximately 140,000 clones; about nine tenths occur a single time. The top ten clones comprise around 1.6% of the sample. The sample's time point label, in plain terms: about 28 days (+/-7) after the second vaccine dose. The starting material was peripheral blood, obtained 28 days after the second AZD1222 dose. Receptor source: an adult who received the AZD1222 COVID-19 vaccine.

The rearrangement joins TRBV7-2 to TRBJ1-6; possible D gene TRBD1, 6 bases. The V gene lost 2 bases and the J gene lost 9 bases, with 17 bases spanning the gap. This CDR3 is 16 amino acids long. Germline CDR1 is SGHTA and CDR2 is FQGNSA. The CDR3 loop reads CASSLRGPRGLSPLHF. CDR3 DNA sequence: TGTGCCAGCAGCTTAAGGGGTCCTCGGGGGCTTTCACCCCTCCACTTT.

The rearrangement uses TRBV7-9 and TRBJ1-1; a possible D gene is TRBD1 (6 bases). The CDR3 has 15 amino acids. Germline lookup yields CDR1 SEHNR and CDR2 FQNEAQ (reference sequence). V was shortened by 0 bases and J by 6 bases, with 14 bases between the two germline ends. The CDR3 bases are TGTGCCAGCAGCTTAGCCGTTACAGGGAAGGCTGAAGCTTTCTTT. This encodes CASSLAVTGKAEAFF. The entire variable domain, with the rest obtained from reference TRBV7-9 and TRBJ1-1, is as follows: DTGVSQNPRHKITKRGQNVTFRCDPISEHNRLYWYRQTLGQGPEFLTYFQNEAQLEKSRLLSDRFSAERPKGSFSTLEIQRTEQGDSAMYLCASSLAVTGKAEAFFGQGTRLTVV.

V gene TRBV28 combines with J gene TRBJ1-2; 8 bases are shared with TRBD1. The CDR3 loop spans 15 amino acids. The ends lost 5 bases at V and 1 base at J; junction bases unmatched: 6. Germline assignment: CDR1 MDHEN and CDR2 SYDVKM. CDR3 sequence reads: CASSKDRVINYGYTF. The CDR3 region has the DNA TGTGCCAGCAGTAAGGACAGGGTAATTAACTATGGCTACACCTTC.

The chain recombines TRBV6-1 with TRBJ2-3; the D gene is possibly TRBD2 (7 bases). The CDR3 spans 16 residues. V was pared by 3 bases and J by 3 bases, with 16 bases between. Germline V CDR1 and CDR2: MNHNS, SASEGT. The CDR3 DNA reads TGTGCCAGCAGTGACCCGGGGGGCCCGGGGACAGATACGCAGTATTTT. This codes for CASSDPGGPGTDTQYF.

This chain links TRBV28 with TRBJ2-3, with D tentatively TRBD1 or TRBD2 (6 bases each). The CDR3 runs to 15 residues. Trimming removed 2 bases from V and 6 bases from J, with 15 bases in between. Germline CDR1 and CDR2: MDHEN and SYDVKM. DNA for the CDR3: TGTGCCAGCAGTTTAAGGGGGGCGGGTGACGATACGCAGTATTTT. The encoded protein is CASSLRGAGDDTQYF.

J is TRBJ2-1 and V is TRBV24-1; TRBD1 agrees at 7 bases. Germline CDR1 and CDR2: KGHDR and SFDVKD. The CDR3 totals 13 residues. Germline trimming cut 7 bases from V and 7 bases from J; bases unmatched to any gene: 6. Written as DNA, the CDR3 is TGTGCCACCAGCGGGACAGCTCCAAATGAGCAGTTCTTC. This encodes CATSGTAPNEQFF.

Here the CDR3 reads CAWSVGNSWDGYTF. In DNA form, the CDR3 reads TGTGCCTGGAGTGTAGGGAACTCCTGGGATGGCTACACCTTC. This chain connects TRBV30 to TRBJ1-2; no reliable D call. Trimming took off 0 bases at V and 6 bases at J, with 14 bases between the two ends. The CDR3 runs 14 residues. Germline values: CDR1 GTSNPN, CDR2 SVGIG (reference sequence).

The V gene is TRBV4-3, the J gene TRBJ2-7; 9 nucleotides align to TRBD2. The CDR3 length is 15 residues. Germline CDR1 and CDR2: LGHNA and YSLEER. Trimming at V came to 0 bases and at J to 6 bases, leaving 6 bases not matched to a gene. The CDR3 spells CASSQDRSGSSEQYF. The DNA for the CDR3 is TGCGCCAGCAGCCAAGATCGTAGCGGGAGTTCCGAGCAGTACTTC.